The 4 T cell receptor beta chains reported below all come from one sample, sequenced in a study of neurological immune-mediated disorders. TCRdb independently ran MiXCR on the 5' RACE reads; one entry per CDR3 protein. The sample contains about 84,000 distinct CDR3 sequences, 4.3% of which appear only once. Time point reported: longitudinal time-point 3. The sample was PBMCs. Source of these receptors: an older woman with multiple sclerosis.

This clonotype was seen many times. This chain links TRBV5-1 with TRBJ2-3, with 10 bases matching TRBD2. V lost 3 bases to trimming and J lost 1 base; unmatched junction nucleotides: 2. CDR3 length equals 15 residues. CDR1 and CDR2 (germline): SGHRS, YFSETQ. CDR3 nucleotide sequence: TGCGCCAGCAGCTCCGGACTAGCGGGCACAGATACGCAGTATTTT. Its translation is CASSSGLAGTDTQYF.

Many counts were recorded for this clonotype. The chain joins TRBV4-1 to TRBJ2-1; 8 positions agree with TRBD2. The germline gives CDR1 MGHRA, CDR2 YSYEKL. The CDR3 contains 15 residues. With 1 base clipped from V and 7 bases from J, the junction kept 6 bases outside the gene matches. The CDR3 reads CASSQAGGPRNEQFF. The CDR3 DNA is TGCGCCAGCAGCCAAGCGGGGGGGCCTCGGAATGAGCAGTTCTTC.

This clonotype has a count of ten or more. The CDR3 loop reads CASNRNSANYGYTF. As DNA, the CDR3 is TGTGCCAGCAACAGGAATTCGGCTAACTATGGCTACACCTTC. The chain links TRBV6-2 or TRBV6-3 to TRBJ1-2, with a weak D call TRBD1 (5 bases). V was clipped by 7 bases and J by 0 bases, with 12 bases between them. Germline V gene data show CDR1 as MNHEY and CDR2 as SVGEGT. The CDR3 has 14 amino acids.

This clonotype was observed at least ten times. The chain is built from TRBV27 and TRBJ1-2; D perhaps matches TRBD1 (5 bases). The CDR3 sequence is 17 residues long. Trimming pared 6 bases from V and 1 base from J, leaving 21 bases between. Germline lookup yields CDR1 MNHEY and CDR2 SMNVEV (reference sequence). CDR3 sequence: CASRRGLDGGDNYGYTF. The DNA for the CDR3 is TGTGCCAGCAGGCGTGGCCTTGACGGGGGGGATAACTATGGCTACACCTTC.